The T cell receptor (beta chain) described here comes from a study of T cells after yellow fever vaccination (dated by TCRdb to between 2018 and 2021). Study-level background: The SMART-Seq v4 Ultra Low Input RNA kit was used to prepare libraries from fractions with low cell numbers. Blood was collected at multiple timepoints before and after primary and secondary immunization, and bulk PBMC replicates and cell subsets were isolated. Two healthy male donors, one aged 18 to 30 and one aged 30 to 40 years, made up the cohort. To track T-cell clones before and after primary and booster YFV17D yellow fever vaccination, bulk TCR alpha and beta repertoires were sequenced longitudinally.

V is cut back by 5 bases and J by 3 bases, with 6 bases in the junction unmatched. The CDR3 measures 14 amino acids from cysteine to phenylalanine. Just CDR3 DNA is preserved here, 42 bases in frame from base 1. The germline V gene (reference sequence) yields SEHNR for CDR1 and FQNEAQ for CDR2. In the case of this clonotype: Its antigen remains undetermined. There are no base qualities to consult, and no much larger clone falls within one base.

TCR cDNA was synthesized by 5'RACE template switching, which introduced a universal primer site and unique molecular identifiers. cDNA synthesis was primed from both the TCR alpha and TCR beta constant segments. Libraries were amplified in two PCR steps, with sample barcodes and sequencing adapters added in the second step. Sequencing of libraries was done on Illumina HiSeq 2500 (2x100 bp) or NovaSeq (2x150 bp). In the original analysis: Reads were demultiplexed and collapsed into UMI consensus sequences with MIGEC, and V(D)J alignment was performed with MiXCR. Clonotypes responding to the vaccine were identified with edgeR on replicate PBMC samples, with the criteria of FDR below 0.01 and a log2 fold change above 5 up to day 15. Bulk clonotypes were assigned CD4 or CD8 identity according to which sequenced CD4 or CD8 repertoire held them at higher abundance. TCRdb reanalyzed the raw reads on its own, using fastp at Q25 for trimming and MiXCR for clone calling, and kept in-frame beta chains. Rows are unified per CDR3 protein, each entry keeping the most common DNA and genes. Here the V and J calls rest on TCRdb's processing, not on the authors' analysis. The sample yields approximately 550,000 distinct CDR3 sequences; around an eighth were counted once. The top ten clones comprise roughly an eighth of the sample.

The treatment or condition label for this specimen denotes: live attenuated yellow fever vaccine strain. At each blood-draw timepoint, two biological replicates of bulk PBMCs were collected. A standard Ficoll-Paque protocol was used to isolate PBMCs from peripheral blood. TriZol was used to extract RNA from bulk PBMCs, from CD4 and CD8 fractions, and from dextramer-positive and dextramer-negative fractions. Overall study outcomes, separate from this receptor: The secondary T-cell response was found to be weaker but faster than the primary response, with a peak reached on day 5 rather than on day 15. The study included only two donors, which limits how far the findings can be generalized. Most clones expanded after primary vaccination were re-detected after the booster (almost 98% of CD4 and approximately 88% of CD8), suggesting broad memory maintenance. A small fraction of clonotypes showed up in both the CD4 and CD8 compartments, probably as a result of convergent recombination. Computational filtering was needed because FACS-sorted repertoires could contain abundant contaminating clonotypes from the bulk population.

The specimen was PBMCs, collected on the day of the yellow fever booster vaccination. The sequence was collected from a man aged 25 to 40 who received the YFV17D yellow fever vaccine. The chain joins TRBV7-9 to TRBJ2-7; 8 bases in the junction line up with TRBD2. The CDR3 corresponds to CASSDLGLGYEQYF. The DNA is as follows: TGTGCCAGCAGCGACCTGGGACTAGGCTACGAGCAGTACTTC. Joined to the reference TRBV7-9 and TRBJ2-7 proteins, this CDR3 gives the full variable domain: DTGVSQNPRHKITKRGQNVTFRCDPISEHNRLYWYRQTLGQGPEFLTYFQNEAQLEKSRLLSDRFSAERPKGSFSTLEIQRTEQGDSAMYLCASSDLGLGYEQYFGPGTRLTVT.